This T cell receptor beta chain came from a study of blood T cell repertoires in COVID-19. Turning to the study itself: Italy, Spain and the United States were the sources of the convalescent and acute COVID-19 samples. The cDNA or gDNA used as material had been derived from T cells, B-cell-depleted T cells, or PBMCs.

Assay used: immunoSEQ multiplex PCR; TCRdb lists only in-frame clones, some missing. The sample lists over 200,000 clones, 90% to 95% occurring once. The TCR sequence derives from a man aged 55-75 years with COVID-19, enrolled during active disease. The material sequenced was peripheral blood.

DNA for the CDR3: TGTGCCAGCTCACCGGACACTAGCAATCAGCCCCAGCATTTT. This sequence encodes CASSPDTSNQPQHF. The chain is built from TRBV18 and TRBJ1-5; possible D gene TRBD1, 5 bases. The CDR3 runs 14 residues. CDR1 and CDR2 (germline): KGHSH, LQKENI. Between the trimmed V and J ends, which lost 3 bases and 0 bases, there was a span of 6 bases.